This T cell receptor (beta chain) was identified in a study of response to subunit inactivated influenza vaccine. TCRdb called the RT-PCR reads again in MiXCR, with one record for every CDR3 protein. The sample has 150,000 to 200,000 distinct CDR3 sequences, about 10% seen once. This CDR3 comprises 19 residues. V lost 0 bases and J lost 8, with 26 bases in between. Germline CDR1 reads LGHNA; CDR2 reads YSLEER. The sequence was collected from a man aged 50 to 75 who received an inactivated influenza vaccine. The V gene is TRBV4-3, the J gene TRBJ2-1; D possibly corresponds to TRBD2 (6 bases). This sample comprised CD8+ T cells sorted from PBMCs, obtained roughly 24 months after vaccination. CDR3 coding DNA: TGCGCCAGCAGCCAAGAATTTGGGGGGAGCCTTTCGATCGCTGATGAGCAGTTCTTC. Its protein is CASSQEFGGSLSIADEQFF.